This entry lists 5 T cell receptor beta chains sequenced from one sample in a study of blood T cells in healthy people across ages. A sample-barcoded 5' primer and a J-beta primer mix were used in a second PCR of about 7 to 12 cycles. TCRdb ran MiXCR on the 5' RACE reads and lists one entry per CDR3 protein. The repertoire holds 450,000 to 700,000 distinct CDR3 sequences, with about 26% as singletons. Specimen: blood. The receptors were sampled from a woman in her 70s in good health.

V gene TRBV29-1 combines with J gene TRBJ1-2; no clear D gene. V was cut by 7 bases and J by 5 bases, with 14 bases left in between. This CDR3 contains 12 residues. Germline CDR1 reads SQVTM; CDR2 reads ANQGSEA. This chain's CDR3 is CSEEGSFYGYTF. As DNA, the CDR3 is TGCAGCGAGGAAGGGAGTTTTTATGGCTACACCTTC. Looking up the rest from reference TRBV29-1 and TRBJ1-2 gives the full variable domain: SAVISQKPSRDICQRGTSLTIQCQVDSQVTMMFWYRQQPGQSLTLIATANQGSEATYESGFVIDKFPISRPNLTFSTLTVSNMSPEDSSIYLCSEEGSFYGYTFGSGTRLTVV.

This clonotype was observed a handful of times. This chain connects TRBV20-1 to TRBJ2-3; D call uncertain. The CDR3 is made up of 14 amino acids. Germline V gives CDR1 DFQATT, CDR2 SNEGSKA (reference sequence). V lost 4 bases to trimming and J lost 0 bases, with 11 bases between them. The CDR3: CSATFSPSTDTQYF. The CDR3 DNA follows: TGCAGTGCTACGTTCTCCCCGAGCACAGATACGCAGTATTTT.

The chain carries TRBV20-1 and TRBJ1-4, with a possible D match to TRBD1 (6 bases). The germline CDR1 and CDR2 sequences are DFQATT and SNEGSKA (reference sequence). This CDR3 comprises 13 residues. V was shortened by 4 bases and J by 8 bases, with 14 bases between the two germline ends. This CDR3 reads CSAKHRVEEKLFF. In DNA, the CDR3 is TGCAGTGCTAAACACAGGGTAGAGGAAAAACTGTTTTTT.

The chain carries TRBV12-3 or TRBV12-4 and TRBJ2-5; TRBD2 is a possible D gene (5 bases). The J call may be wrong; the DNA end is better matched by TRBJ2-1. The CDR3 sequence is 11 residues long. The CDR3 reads CASSGRGLQFF. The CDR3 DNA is TGTGCCAGCAGTGGGAGAGGGTTGCAGTTCTTC.

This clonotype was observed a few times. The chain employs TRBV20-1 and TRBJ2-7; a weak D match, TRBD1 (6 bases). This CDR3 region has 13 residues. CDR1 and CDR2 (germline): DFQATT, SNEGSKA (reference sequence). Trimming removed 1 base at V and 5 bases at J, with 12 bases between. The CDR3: CSARVGGKDEQYF. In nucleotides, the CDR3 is TGCAGTGCTAGAGTAGGGGGTAAGGACGAGCAGTACTTC.